This T cell receptor beta chain is drawn from a study of T cells in Graves' hyperthyroidism and ophthalmopathy. There are many counts of this clonotype. RNA transcripts served as the template for amplifying TCR beta CDR3 regions. When the TCR CDR3 underwent first-round RT-PCR, the HTBI primer set was used. From the multiplex PCR reads, TCRdb called clonotypes with MiXCR, one entry per CDR3 protein. This table holds 500,000 to 750,000 distinct CDR3 sequences, about a sixth found once. Graves' hyperthyroidism without ophthalmopathy progression within 18 months was termed stable. Germline CDR1 reads SGHAT; CDR2 reads FQDESV (reference sequence). The CDR3 consists of 11 residues. Trimming removed 1 base from V and 6 bases from J, with 4 bases in between.

This receptor was taken from a woman in her thirties with Graves' hyperthyroidism. The sample consisted of blood. V is TRBV11-1 and J is TRBJ2-7; D gene ambiguous. The CDR3 loop is CASSLEAEQYF. CDR3 nucleotide sequence: TGTGCCAGCAGCTTAGAGGCCGAGCAGTACTTC.